This entry is about one T cell receptor (beta chain). The sample originates from a study of T-cell reconstitution after alpha-beta-depleted transplantation in children. Germline V lookup: CDR1 SQVTM, CDR2 ANQGSEA. Trimming cost V 4 bases and J 2 bases; bases outside gene matches: 8. The CDR3 runs 14 residues. A TCRbeta library incorporating unique molecular identifiers was prepared. MiXCR was run by TCRdb on the PCR reads, yielding one entry per CDR3 protein. The sample records 780,000 or so distinct CDR3 sequences, 15% to 20% being singletons. The chain recombines TRBV29-1 with TRBJ2-7; 7 bases are shared with TRBD2. The receptor's source is a male patient aged 10 to 17 who had a stem cell transplant for acute lymphoblastic leukemia, so the T cells may come from the graft donor. Here the sequenced sample was PBMCs, mostly from graft donor cells, taken 360 days after TCRalphabeta/CD19-depleted stem cell transplant. In DNA form, the CDR3 reads TGCAGCGTTGTTCGGCCTAGCGGACCCTACGAGCAGTACTTC. Translating gives CSVVRPSGPYEQYF.